This T cell receptor beta chain comes out of a study of shared clonotypes between healthy human individuals. In germline, CDR1 is SGHRS, CDR2 YFSETQ. J lost 0 bases, V lost 4 bases, and 16 bases had no gene match. CDR3 length: 19 residues. The data were produced by immunoSEQ multiplex PCR, yet TCRdb's version contains in-frame clones alone and is incomplete. The sample has under 120,000 clones; about 67% are singletons. The V call is TRBV5-1, the J call TRBJ2-1; TRBD1 aligns across 7 bases. This TCR was recovered from a young woman in good health. Sequenced: memory CD8+ T cells sorted from blood. Specified subset: CD45RO+ cells pooled with CCR7-negative TemRA cells. CDR3 bases: TGCGCCAGCAGCCAGGACAGGATGGCAGCCCTGAGCTCCTACAATGAGCAGTTCTTC. Its translation: CASSQDRMAALSSYNEQFF.